This is a list of T cell receptor beta chains from one sample in a study of blood T cell repertoires in COVID-19. Sequencing was performed with immunoSEQ multiplex PCR; in TCRdb, only in-frame clones are kept and a portion is missing. The sample lists roughly 73,000 clones, roughly 84% occurring once. The sequenced material came from peripheral blood. These receptors were taken from a woman at least 80 years old with active or convalescent COVID-19. The CDR3 runs from the conserved cysteine through the conserved F or W. Each record gives: J gene, V gene, D gene, clone size, CDR3 protein, CDR3 DNA. D genes are given only for firm matches. Size is stated for part of the rows, as once, few or many counts, or as a class when the clone is expanded.

TRBJ2-3,TRBV5-6,.,once,CASSARLESTDTQYF,TGTGCCAGCAGCGCGCGACTAGAGAGCACAGATACGCAGTATTTT
TRBJ1-3,TRBV11-2,.,few,CASSTPTGGSSGNTIYF,TGTGCCAGCAGCACTCCCACAGGCGGGAGCTCTGGAAACACCATATATTTT
TRBJ1-1,TRBV5-1,TRBD1,.,CASSLDWDSMNTEAFF,TGCGCCAGCAGCTTGGATTGGGACAGCATGAACACTGAAGCTTTCTTT
TRBJ1-4,TRBV2,TRBD1,.,CASRGTASNEKLFF,TGTGCCAGCAGGGGGACAGCATCTAATGAAAAACTGTTTTTT
TRBJ1-4,TRBV4-1,TRBD1,.,CASDREGEKLFF,TGCGCCAGCGACAGGGAAGGCGAAAAACTGTTTTTT
TRBJ1-2,TRBV27,TRBD1,once,CASKLLDRGGGYTF,TGTGCCAGCAAGCTCCTGGACAGGGGAGGTGGCTACACCTTC
TRBJ1-3,TRBV7-9,.,.,CASSVSSASTLSGNTIYF,TGTGCCAGCAGCGTCAGTAGCGCCTCAACACTCTCTGGAAACACCATATATTTT
TRBJ1-3,TRBV7-2,TRBD1,once,CASTLDRGNTIYF,TGTGCCAGCACCCTCGACAGGGGGAACACCATATATTTT
TRBJ2-3,TRBV4-3,.,.,CASSQASDTQYF,TGCGCCAGCAGCCAAGCGTCAGATACGCAGTATTTT
TRBJ2-5,TRBV3-1/TRBV3-2,.,.,CASSRRETQYF,TGTGCCAGCAGCCGCCGGGAGACCCAGTACTTC
TRBJ1-2,TRBV10-2,TRBD1,.,CASSQGQGYGYTF,TGCGCCAGCAGCCAAGGACAGGGCTATGGCTACACCTTC
TRBJ2-2,TRBV11-2,TRBD2,.,CASIVTSGYTGELFF,TGTGCCAGCATTGTGACTAGCGGCTACACCGGGGAGCTGTTTTTT
TRBJ1-4,TRBV11-2,.,.,CASSSEPPGFVFF,TGTGCCAGCAGCTCAGAACCTCCGGGATTCGTGTTTTTT
TRBJ1-1,TRBV29-1,TRBD1,.,CSVKTGGNTEAFF,TGCAGCGTGAAGACAGGGGGGAACACTGAAGCTTTCTTT
TRBJ2-5,TRBV7-2,TRBD1,.,CASSTRRQGETQYF,TGTGCCAGCAGCACCCGGCGACAGGGAGAGACCCAGTACTTC
TRBJ1-2,TRBV19,.,once,CASQVEENYGYTF,TGTGCCAGCCAAGTTGAGGAGAACTATGGCTACACCTTC
TRBJ2-7,TRBV6-5,TRBD1,.,CASSYGTGPEQYF,TGTGCCAGCAGTTACGGGACAGGTCCCGAGCAGTACTTC
TRBJ2-3,TRBV5-1,.,.,CASSLNGDTQYF,TGCGCCAGCAGCTTGAATGGCGATACGCAGTATTTT
TRBJ1-1,TRBV19,TRBD1,.,CASSGTGRSTEAFF,TGTGCCAGTAGTGGGACAGGGCGGAGCACTGAAGCTTTCTTT
TRBJ2-3,TRBV21-1,.,.,CASSKTPTSGPWEQYF,TGTGCCAGCAGCAAAACCCCTACTAGCGGCCCTTGGGAACAGTATTTT
TRBJ1-2,TRBV29-1,TRBD1,.,CSTVDRGYGYTF,TGCAGCACAGTCGACAGGGGCTATGGCTACACCTTC
TRBJ1-2,TRBV2,.,.,CASSEQSNYGYTF,TGTGCCAGCAGTGAACAGTCTAACTATGGCTACACCTTC
TRBJ2-2,TRBV2,TRBD2,.,CASAPGGGDTGELFF,TGTGCCAGCGCCCCGGGGGGGGGAGACACCGGGGAGCTGTTTTTT
TRBJ2-3,TRBV6-5,TRBD1,once,CASSYQTGLADTQYF,TGTGCCAGCAGTTATCAGACAGGGCTCGCAGATACGCAGTATTTT
TRBJ2-5,TRBV6-5,.,few,CASKGSGGRTQYF,TGTGCCAGCAAAGGCAGTGGTGGGCGGACCCAGTACTTC
TRBJ2-5,TRBV2,.,few,CASNLGSETQYF,TGTGCCAGCAATCTGGGCTCGGAGACCCAGTACTTC
TRBJ2-3,TRBV18,TRBD1,.,CASSPGQGVQDTQYF,TGTGCCAGCTCACCAGGGCAGGGGGTGCAAGATACGCAGTATTTT
TRBJ1-2,TRBV28,TRBD1,.,CASRTGTNYGYTF,TGTGCCAGCAGGACAGGGACTAACTATGGCTACACCTTC
TRBJ1-5,TRBV2,.,.,CASSGLYQPQHF,TGTGCCAGCAGTGGTCTATATCAGCCCCAGCATTTT
TRBJ2-2,TRBV2,.,many,CASSEWGAGELFF,TGTGCCAGCAGTGAATGGGGGGCCGGGGAGCTGTTTTTT
TRBJ1-1,TRBV27,.,.,CASSFQGQVNTEAFF,TGTGCCAGCAGTTTTCAGGGACAAGTGAACACTGAAGCTTTCTTT
TRBJ2-7,TRBV4-3,TRBD2,.,CASSQQPERGGGYEQYF,TGCGCCAGCAGCCAACAACCAGAGCGGGGGGGAGGATACGAGCAGTACTTC
TRBJ1-4,TRBV18,TRBD1,.,CASSPGTGDGKLFF,TGTGCCAGCTCACCCGGGACAGGGGATGGAAAACTGTTTTTT
TRBJ2-7,TRBV5-4,.,.,CASSLVGGAYEQYF,TGTGCCAGCAGCTTGGTAGGGGGGGCCTACGAGCAGTACTTC
TRBJ2-3,TRBV10-3,TRBD1,.,CATHGTGSTDTQYF,TGTGCCACCCACGGGACAGGGAGCACAGATACGCAGTATTTT
TRBJ1-2,TRBV29-1,.,few,CSVENQGNYGYTF,TGCAGCGTAGAAAACCAGGGTAACTATGGCTACACCTTC
TRBJ1-1,TRBV6-1,.,.,CASSELAHRVAEAFF,TGTGCCAGCAGTGAACTTGCACACAGGGTCGCTGAAGCTTTCTTT
TRBJ1-1,TRBV28,.,.,CASSPTKYTEAFF,TGTGCCAGCAGTCCCACAAAGTACACTGAAGCTTTCTTT
TRBJ1-3,TRBV9,TRBD1,once,CASSGDRVFGNTIYF,TGTGCCAGCAGCGGGGACAGGGTCTTTGGAAACACCATATATTTT
TRBJ2-1,TRBV6-2/TRBV6-3,.,once,CASSPGRQVLENEQFF,TGTGCCAGCAGCCCTGGACGACAGGTTTTGGAAAATGAGCAGTTCTTC
TRBJ1-2,TRBV28,.,.,CASSSSDRSGYTF,TGTGCCAGCAGTTCCTCCGACAGAAGTGGCTACACCTTC
TRBJ1-1,TRBV13,TRBD1,.,CASSLGTRGTEAFF,TGTGCCAGCAGCTTAGGGACCAGGGGGACTGAAGCTTTCTTT